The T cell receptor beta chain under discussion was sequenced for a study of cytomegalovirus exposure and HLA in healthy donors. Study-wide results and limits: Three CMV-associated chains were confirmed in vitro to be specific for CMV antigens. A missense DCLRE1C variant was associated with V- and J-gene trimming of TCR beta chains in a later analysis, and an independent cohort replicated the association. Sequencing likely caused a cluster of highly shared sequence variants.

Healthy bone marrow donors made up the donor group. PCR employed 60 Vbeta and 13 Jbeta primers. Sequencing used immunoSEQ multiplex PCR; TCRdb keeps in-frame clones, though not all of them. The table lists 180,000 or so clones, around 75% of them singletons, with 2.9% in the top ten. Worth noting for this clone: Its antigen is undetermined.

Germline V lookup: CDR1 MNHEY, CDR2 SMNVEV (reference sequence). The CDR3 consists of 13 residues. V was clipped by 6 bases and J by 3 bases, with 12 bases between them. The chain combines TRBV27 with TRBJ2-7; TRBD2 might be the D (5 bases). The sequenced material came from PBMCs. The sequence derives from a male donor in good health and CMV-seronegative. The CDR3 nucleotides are TGTGCCAGCAGCCCGGAGGTATACTACGAGCAGTACTTC. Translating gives CASSPEVYYEQYF.